The 11 T cell receptor beta chains presented below share a single source sample, sequenced in a study of CD8+ T cells in alopecia areata (dated by TCRdb to the late 2010s). The time point label for this specimen denotes: 24 weeks on oral tofacitinib. The meaning of the sample's treatment or condition label: oral pan-JAK inhibitor, 5-10 mg twice daily. Libraries were prepared through the immunoSEQ multiplex PCR assay. RNA was extracted from all samples and reverse transcribed into cDNA, which served as template for TCR sequencing. In TCRdb, the immuneACCESS table is reduced to in-frame sequences with V and J assigned. These tables do not hold every clone; where another copy was compared, an unresolved V gene accounts for under half, and the others remain unexplained. The sample table contains over 150,000 clones; only one count was recorded for less than 70% of them. The ten largest clones represent 11% to 15% of the sample.

The sequencing here drew on CD4+ T cells sorted from blood, taken at week 24, from a patient treated with tofacitinib. The receptor set was obtained from a human donor with alopecia areata.

The chain combines TRBV2 with TRBJ2-3; tentative D call: TRBD1 (6 bases). The CDR3 spans 14 residues. Germline lookup yields CDR1 SNHLY and CDR2 FYNNEI. Trimming cost V 8 bases and J 5 bases, with 17 bases left between them. This CDR3 is CASLRDTRKDTQYF. The CDR3 coding sequence is TGTGCCAGCCTCCGGGACACCCGCAAAGATACGCAGTATTTT.

CDR3 coding DNA: TGTGCCAGCAGCGTGAGGGACCCCTATGGCTACACCTTC. This gives the protein CASSVRDPYGYTF. The rearrangement joins TRBV5-6 to TRBJ1-2; weak D call: TRBD1 (5 bases). V was clipped by 4 bases and J by 4 bases, with 11 bases between them. CDR3 length: 13 amino acids. Germline V gene lookup returns CDR1 SGHDT and CDR2 YYEEEE. Variable domain in full (rest from reference TRBV5-6 and TRBJ1-2): DAGVTQSPTHLIKTRGQQVTLRCSPKSGHDTVSWYQQALGQGPQFIFQYYEEEERQRGNFPDRFSGHQFPNYSSELNVNALLLGDSALYLCASSVRDPYGYTFGSGTRLTVV.

V is TRBV2 and J is TRBJ2-7; D gene ambiguous. Germline CDR1 and CDR2: SNHLY and FYNNEI. This CDR3 comprises 13 residues. V was pared by 1 base and J by 6 bases, with 10 bases between. The CDR3 DNA follows: TGTGCCAGCAGTGAAGTAGGGCTTGCCGAGCAGTACTTC. Protein product: CASSEVGLAEQYF.

This clone showed up just a few times. V gene TRBV4-1 combines with J gene TRBJ2-6; no clear D. CDR3 size: 15 residues. With 4 bases removed from V and 0 bases from J, the gap between germline ends came to 7 bases. Germline CDR1 and CDR2: MGHRA and YSYEKL. The CDR3 coding sequence is TGCGCCAGCAGCCTAACGGACTCTGGGGCCAACGTCCTGACTTTC. This codes for CASSLTDSGANVLTF.

There are a few counts of this clone. The chain couples TRBV30 to TRBJ1-4; D possibly corresponds to TRBD1 (6 bases). CDR3 length: 13 residues. V shed 3 bases and J shed 9 bases, with 14 bases lying between them. Per the germline V gene, CDR1 is GTSNPN and CDR2 is SVGIG (reference sequence). This CDR3 is CAWRGTGTQKLFF. CDR3 in DNA: TGTGCCTGGAGAGGAACCGGGACACAAAAACTGTTTTTT.

V and J are TRBV10-2 and TRBJ2-7; 12 nucleotides line up with TRBD2. V was pared by 11 bases and J by 2 bases, with 13 bases of the junction left unmatched. The length of the CDR3 is 16 residues. Germline CDR1 WSHSY, CDR2 SAAADI. The CDR3 region is CAVRLAGDIAAYEQYF. The CDR3 nucleotides read TGCGCCGTCCGACTAGCGGGGGATATAGCCGCCTACGAGCAGTACTTC.

The gene calls are TRBV6-6 and TRBJ2-7; D might be TRBD1 (5 bases). Trimming pared 6 bases from V and 0 bases from J, leaving 15 bases between. Germline CDR1 reads MNHNY; CDR2 reads SVGAGI (reference sequence). This CDR3 contains 15 residues. CDR3 in DNA: TGTGCCAGCAGCCCAGGACAAAGGAGCTCCTACGAGCAGTACTTC. Its translation: CASSPGQRSSYEQYF.

The V and J genes are TRBV7-2 and TRBJ2-7; weak D call: TRBD2 (5 bases). This CDR3 region has 12 residues. CDR1 is SGHTA, CDR2 FQGNSA, per germline. Trimming cost V 6 bases and J 6 bases, with 12 bases left between them. The CDR3 is CASSPGLTEQYF. In DNA, the CDR3 is TGTGCCAGCAGTCCAGGACTCACCGAGCAGTACTTC.

This rearrangement joins TRBV6-5 to TRBJ2-3, with a tentative D call TRBD2 (5 bases). Trimming removed 7 bases from V and 2 bases from J, with 10 bases in between. In germline, CDR1 is MNHEY, CDR2 SVGAGI. The CDR3 length is 13 residues. CDR3 loop: CASKPGNTDTQYF. The CDR3 DNA reads TGTGCCAGCAAACCGGGAAACACAGATACGCAGTATTTT.

This clone showed up just once. The rearrangement uses TRBV11-2 and TRBJ2-3; possible D gene TRBD2, 6 bases. CDR3 length: 15 residues. Germline loops: CDR1 SGHAT, CDR2 FQNNGV. V lost 2 bases to trimming and J lost 1 base, with 10 bases between them. CDR3: CASSLRDSRTDTQYF. The DNA of the CDR3 is TGTGCCAGCAGCTTAAGGGACTCCCGCACAGATACGCAGTATTTT.

This clone was counted a few times. The chain couples TRBV30 to TRBJ2-3; D uncertain. Germline values: CDR1 GTSNPN, CDR2 SVGIG (reference sequence). Trimming removed 0 bases at V and 6 bases at J, with 10 bases between. This CDR3 comprises 13 residues. Here the CDR3 reads CAWSVNRVDTQYF. The CDR3 DNA reads as TGTGCCTGGAGTGTAAACCGGGTGGATACGCAGTATTTT.